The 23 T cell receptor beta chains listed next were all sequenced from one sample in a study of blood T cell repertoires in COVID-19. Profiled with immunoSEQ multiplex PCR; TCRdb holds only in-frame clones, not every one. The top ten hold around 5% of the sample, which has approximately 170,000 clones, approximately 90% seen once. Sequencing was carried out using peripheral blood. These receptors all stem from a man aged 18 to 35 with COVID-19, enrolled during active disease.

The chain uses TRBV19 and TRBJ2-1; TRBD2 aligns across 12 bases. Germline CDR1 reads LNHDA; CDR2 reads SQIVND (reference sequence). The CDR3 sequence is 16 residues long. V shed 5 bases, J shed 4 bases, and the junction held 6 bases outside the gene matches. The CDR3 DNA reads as TGTGCCAGTAGTCCCCGACTAGCGGGAGAATACAATGAGCAGTTCTTC. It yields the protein CASSPRLAGEYNEQFF.

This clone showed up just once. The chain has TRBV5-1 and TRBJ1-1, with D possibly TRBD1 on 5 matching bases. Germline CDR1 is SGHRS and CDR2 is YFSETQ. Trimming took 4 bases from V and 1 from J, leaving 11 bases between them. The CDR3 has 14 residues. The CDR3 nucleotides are TGCGCCAGCAGCCTAAGACAGCAGAACACTGAAGCTTTCTTT. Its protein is CASSLRQQNTEAFF.

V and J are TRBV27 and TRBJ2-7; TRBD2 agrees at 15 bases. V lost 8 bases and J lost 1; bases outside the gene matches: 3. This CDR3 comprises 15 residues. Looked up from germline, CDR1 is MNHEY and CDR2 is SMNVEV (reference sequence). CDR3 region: CASEGLAGGSYEQYF. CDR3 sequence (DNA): TGTGCCAGCGAGGGACTAGCGGGAGGATCCTACGAGCAGTACTTC.

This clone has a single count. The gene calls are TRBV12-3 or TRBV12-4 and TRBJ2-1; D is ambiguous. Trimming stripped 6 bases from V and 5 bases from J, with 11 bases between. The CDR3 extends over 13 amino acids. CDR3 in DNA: TGTGCCAGCAGGGCTAGTGGCAACAATGAGCAGTTCTTC. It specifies CASRASGNNEQFF.

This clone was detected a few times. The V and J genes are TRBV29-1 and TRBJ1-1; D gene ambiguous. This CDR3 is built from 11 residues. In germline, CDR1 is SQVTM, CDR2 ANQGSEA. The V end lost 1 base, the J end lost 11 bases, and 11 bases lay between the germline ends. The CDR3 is CSVEAGSVAFF. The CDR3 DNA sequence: TGCAGCGTTGAAGCGGGGTCGGTGGCTTTCTTT.

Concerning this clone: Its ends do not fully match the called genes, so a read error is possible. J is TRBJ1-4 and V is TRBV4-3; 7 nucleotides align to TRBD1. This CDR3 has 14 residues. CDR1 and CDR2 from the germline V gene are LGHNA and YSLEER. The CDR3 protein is CASSPGTVGEKLLF. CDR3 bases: TGCGCCAGCAGCCCAGGGACAGTAGGAGAAAAACTGCTTTTT.

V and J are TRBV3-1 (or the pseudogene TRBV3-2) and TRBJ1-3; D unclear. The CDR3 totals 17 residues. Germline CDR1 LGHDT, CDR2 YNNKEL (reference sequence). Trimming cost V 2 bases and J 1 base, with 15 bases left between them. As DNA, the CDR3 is TGTGCCAGCAGCCAAAGATACCCCTCAGATTCTGGAAACACCATATATTTT. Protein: CASSQRYPSDSGNTIYF.

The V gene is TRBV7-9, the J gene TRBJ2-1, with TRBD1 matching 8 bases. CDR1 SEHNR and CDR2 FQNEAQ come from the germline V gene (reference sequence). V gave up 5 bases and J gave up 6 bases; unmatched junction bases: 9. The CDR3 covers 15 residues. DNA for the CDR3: TGTGCCAGCAGCCACACAGGGGGGCAGGGCAATGAGCAGTTCTTC. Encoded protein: CASSHTGGQGNEQFF.

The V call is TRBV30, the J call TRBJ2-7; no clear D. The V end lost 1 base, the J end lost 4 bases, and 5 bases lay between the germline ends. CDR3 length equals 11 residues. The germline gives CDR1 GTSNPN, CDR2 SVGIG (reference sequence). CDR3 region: CAWSGRYEQYF. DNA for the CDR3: TGTGCCTGGAGTGGGCGGTACGAGCAGTACTTC.

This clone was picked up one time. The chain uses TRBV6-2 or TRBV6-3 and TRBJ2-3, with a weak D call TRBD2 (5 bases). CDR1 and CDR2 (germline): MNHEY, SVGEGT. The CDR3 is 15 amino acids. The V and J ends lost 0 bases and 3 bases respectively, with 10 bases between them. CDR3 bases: TGTGCCAGCAGTTACTCGACTTCGGGAACAGATACGCAGTATTTT. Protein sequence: CASSYSTSGTDTQYF.

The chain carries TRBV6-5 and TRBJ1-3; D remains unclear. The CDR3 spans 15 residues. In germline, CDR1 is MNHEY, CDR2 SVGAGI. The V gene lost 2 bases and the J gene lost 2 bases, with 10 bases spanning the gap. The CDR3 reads CASSYGGLTGNTIYF. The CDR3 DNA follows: TGTGCCAGCAGTTACGGAGGGTTAACTGGAAACACCATATATTTT.

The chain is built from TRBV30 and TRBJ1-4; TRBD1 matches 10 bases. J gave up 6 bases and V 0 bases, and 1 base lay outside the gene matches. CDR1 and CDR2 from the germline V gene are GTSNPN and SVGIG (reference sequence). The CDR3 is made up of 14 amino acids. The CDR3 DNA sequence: TGTGCCTGGAGTGTTGGGACAGGGGATGAAAAACTGTTTTTT. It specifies CAWSVGTGDEKLFF.

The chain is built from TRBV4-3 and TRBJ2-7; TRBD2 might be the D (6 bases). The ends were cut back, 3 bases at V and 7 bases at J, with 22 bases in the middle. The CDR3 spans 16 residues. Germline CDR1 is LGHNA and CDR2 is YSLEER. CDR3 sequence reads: CASSQRLSVAAGEQYF. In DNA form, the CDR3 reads TGCGCCAGCAGCCAGAGGTTGTCGGTAGCGGCGGGTGAGCAGTACTTC.

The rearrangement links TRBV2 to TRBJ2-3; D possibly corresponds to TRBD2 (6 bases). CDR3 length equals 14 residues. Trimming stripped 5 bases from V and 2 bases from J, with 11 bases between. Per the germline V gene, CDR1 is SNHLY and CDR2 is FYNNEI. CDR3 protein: CASSRDFYTDTQYF. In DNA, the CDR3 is TGTGCCAGCAGTCGGGACTTCTACACAGATACGCAGTATTTT.

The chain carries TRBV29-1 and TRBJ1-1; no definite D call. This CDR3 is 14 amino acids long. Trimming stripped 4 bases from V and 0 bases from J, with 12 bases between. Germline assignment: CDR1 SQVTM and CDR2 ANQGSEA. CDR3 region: CSVAHQLLNTEAFF. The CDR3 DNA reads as TGCAGCGTTGCACATCAACTACTGAACACTGAAGCTTTCTTT.

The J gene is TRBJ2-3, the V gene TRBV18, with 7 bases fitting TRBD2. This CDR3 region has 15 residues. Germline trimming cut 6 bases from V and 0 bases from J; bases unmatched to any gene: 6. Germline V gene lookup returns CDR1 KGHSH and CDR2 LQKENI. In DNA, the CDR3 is TGTGCCAGCTCCCCCGGGAGGACCAGCACAGATACGCAGTATTTT. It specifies CASSPGRTSTDTQYF.

CDR3 coding DNA: TGTGCCAGCAGCGCGCCCTCGGCTAGCGGGAGGGCGGAGCAGTTCTTC. Its protein is CASSAPSASGRAEQFF. V usage is TRBV9 and J usage is TRBJ2-1, with 12 positions matching TRBD2. CDR1 SGDLS and CDR2 YYNGEE come from the germline V gene. The CDR3 runs to 16 residues. The ends lost 3 bases at V and 10 bases at J; junction bases unmatched: 11.

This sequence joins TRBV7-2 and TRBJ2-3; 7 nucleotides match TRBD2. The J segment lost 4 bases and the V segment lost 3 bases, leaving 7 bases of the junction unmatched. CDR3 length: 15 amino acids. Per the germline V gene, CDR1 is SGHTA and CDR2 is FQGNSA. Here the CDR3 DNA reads TGTGCCAGCAGCTTCAGTCTAGCGGAGGCAGATACGCAGTATTTT. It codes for CASSFSLAEADTQYF.

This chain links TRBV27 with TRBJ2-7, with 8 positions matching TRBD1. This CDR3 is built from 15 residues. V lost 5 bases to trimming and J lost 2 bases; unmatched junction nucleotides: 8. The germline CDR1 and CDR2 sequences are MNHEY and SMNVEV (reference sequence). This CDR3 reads CASSSTGGVPYEQYF. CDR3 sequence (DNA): TGTGCCAGCAGTAGTACAGGGGGAGTCCCCTACGAGCAGTACTTC.

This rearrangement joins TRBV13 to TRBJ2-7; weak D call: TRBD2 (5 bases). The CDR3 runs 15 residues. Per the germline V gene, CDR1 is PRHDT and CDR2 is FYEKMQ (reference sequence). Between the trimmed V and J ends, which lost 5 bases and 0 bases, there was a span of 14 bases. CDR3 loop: CASSLYSASSYEQYF. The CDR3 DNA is TGTGCCAGCAGCCTATATAGCGCCAGCTCCTACGAGCAGTACTTC.

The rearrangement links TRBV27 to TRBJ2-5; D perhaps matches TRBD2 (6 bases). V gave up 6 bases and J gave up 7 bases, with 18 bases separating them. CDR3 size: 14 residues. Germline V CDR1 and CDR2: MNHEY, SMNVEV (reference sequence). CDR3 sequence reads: CASSIGGFVGTQYF. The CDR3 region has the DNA TGTGCCAGCAGCATTGGGGGGTTTGTGGGGACCCAGTACTTC.

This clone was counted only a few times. The CDR3 reads CASSGDSYGYTF. The CDR3 DNA reads TGTGCCAGCAGTGGGGACAGCTATGGCTACACCTTC. The V gene is TRBV28, the J gene TRBJ1-2, with 7 nucleotides matching TRBD1. Germline loops: CDR1 MDHEN, CDR2 SYDVKM. The CDR3 is 12 amino acids. The V gene end was trimmed by 5 bases and the J gene end by 4 bases; junction bases not matched to a gene: 1.

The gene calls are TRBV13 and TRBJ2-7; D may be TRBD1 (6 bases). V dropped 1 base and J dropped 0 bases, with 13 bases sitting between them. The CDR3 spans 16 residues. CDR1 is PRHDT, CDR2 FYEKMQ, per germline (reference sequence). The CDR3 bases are TGTGCCAGCAGCTTAGCTTCAGGGGACCACTCCTACGAGCAGTACTTC. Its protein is CASSLASGDHSYEQYF.